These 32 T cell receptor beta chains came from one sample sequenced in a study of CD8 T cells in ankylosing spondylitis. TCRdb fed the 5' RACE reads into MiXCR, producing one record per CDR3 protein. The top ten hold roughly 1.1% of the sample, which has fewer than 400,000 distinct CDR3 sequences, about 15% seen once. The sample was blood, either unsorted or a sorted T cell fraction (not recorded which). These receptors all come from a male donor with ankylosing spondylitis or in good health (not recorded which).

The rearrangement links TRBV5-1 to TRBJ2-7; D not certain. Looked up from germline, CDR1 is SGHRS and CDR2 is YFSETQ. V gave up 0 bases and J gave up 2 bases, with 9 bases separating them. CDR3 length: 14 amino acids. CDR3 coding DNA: TGCGCCAGCAGCTTGGTATGGGAAACCTACGAGCAGTACTTC. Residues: CASSLVWETYEQYF.

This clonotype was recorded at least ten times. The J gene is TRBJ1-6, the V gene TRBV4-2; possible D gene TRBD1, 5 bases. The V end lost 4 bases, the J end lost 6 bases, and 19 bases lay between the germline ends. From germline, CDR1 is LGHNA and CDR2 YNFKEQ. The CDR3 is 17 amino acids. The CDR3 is CASSLGGTVGPNSPLHF. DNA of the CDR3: TGTGCCAGCAGCCTTGGGGGAACGGTGGGTCCTAATTCACCCCTCCACTTT.

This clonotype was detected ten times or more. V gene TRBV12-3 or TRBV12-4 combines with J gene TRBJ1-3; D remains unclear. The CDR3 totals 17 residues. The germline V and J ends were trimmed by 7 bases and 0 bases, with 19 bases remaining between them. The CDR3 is CASTPVGQLSSGNTIYF. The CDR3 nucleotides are TGTGCCAGCACCCCCGTCGGGCAGCTGAGCTCTGGAAACACCATATATTTT.

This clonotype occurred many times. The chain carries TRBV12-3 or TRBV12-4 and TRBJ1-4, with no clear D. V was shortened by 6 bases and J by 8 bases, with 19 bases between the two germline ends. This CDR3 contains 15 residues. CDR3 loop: CASSPGGWQSEKLFF. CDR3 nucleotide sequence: TGTGCCAGCAGCCCGGGCGGCTGGCAGAGCGAAAAACTGTTTTTT.

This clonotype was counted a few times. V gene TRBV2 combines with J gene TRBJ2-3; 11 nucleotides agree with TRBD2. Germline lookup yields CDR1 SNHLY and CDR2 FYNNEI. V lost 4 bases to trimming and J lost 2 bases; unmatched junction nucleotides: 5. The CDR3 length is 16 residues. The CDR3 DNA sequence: TGTGCCAGCAGTGTAGCGGGGGGGACTCACACAGATACGCAGTATTTT. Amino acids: CASSVAGGTHTDTQYF.

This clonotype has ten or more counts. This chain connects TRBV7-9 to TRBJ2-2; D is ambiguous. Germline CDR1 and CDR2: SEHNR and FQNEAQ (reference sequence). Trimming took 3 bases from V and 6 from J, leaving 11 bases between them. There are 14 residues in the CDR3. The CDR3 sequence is CASSLGAVAGELFF. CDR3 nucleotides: TGTGCCAGCAGCTTGGGCGCGGTTGCCGGGGAGCTGTTTTTT.

The CDR3 DNA sequence: TGTGCCTGGAGTAGCTCGGTTCACAATGAGCAGTTCTTC. It translates to CAWSSSVHNEQFF. The V and J genes are TRBV30 and TRBJ2-1; no clear D gene. The CDR3 covers 13 residues. Germline V gene lookup returns CDR1 GTSNPN and CDR2 SVGIG (reference sequence). Deletions cut 2 bases from V and 5 bases from J, with 10 bases between.

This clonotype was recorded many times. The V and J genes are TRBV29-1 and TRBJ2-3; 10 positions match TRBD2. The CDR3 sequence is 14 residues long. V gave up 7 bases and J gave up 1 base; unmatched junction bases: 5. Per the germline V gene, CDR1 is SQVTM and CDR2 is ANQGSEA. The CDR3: CSGKSGRGTDTQYF. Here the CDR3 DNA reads TGCAGCGGGAAGAGCGGGAGGGGCACAGATACGCAGTATTTT.

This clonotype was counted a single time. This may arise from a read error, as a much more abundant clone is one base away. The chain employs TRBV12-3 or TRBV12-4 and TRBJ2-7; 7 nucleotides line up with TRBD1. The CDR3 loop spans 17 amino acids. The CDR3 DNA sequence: TGTACCAGCAGTTTACGGATTACGGGACAGACCCCCTACGAGCAGTACTTC. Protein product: CTSSLRITGQTPYEQYF.

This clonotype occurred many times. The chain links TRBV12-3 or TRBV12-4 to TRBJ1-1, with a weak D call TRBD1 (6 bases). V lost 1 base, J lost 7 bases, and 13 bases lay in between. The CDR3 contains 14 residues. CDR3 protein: CASSLGGRTIEAFF. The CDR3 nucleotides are TGTGCCAGCAGTTTAGGGGGGCGGACGATTGAAGCTTTCTTT.

CDR3 DNA sequence: TGTGCCTGGGACAGGGCGGGTGGCTACACCTTC. It yields the protein CAWDRAGGYTF. V is TRBV30 and J is TRBJ1-2; TRBD1 matches 7 bases. The trim removed 5 bases at V and 7 bases at J, leaving 4 bases unmatched. Germline V gene data show CDR1 as GTSNPN and CDR2 as SVGIG (reference sequence). CDR3 length: 11 residues.

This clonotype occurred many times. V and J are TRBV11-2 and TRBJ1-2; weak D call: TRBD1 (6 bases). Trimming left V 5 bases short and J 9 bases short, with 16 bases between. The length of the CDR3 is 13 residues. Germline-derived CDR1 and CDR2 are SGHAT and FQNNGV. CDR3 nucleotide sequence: TGTGCCAGCAGCCAAACCGGGACATATCGCTACACCTTC. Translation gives CASSQTGTYRYTF.

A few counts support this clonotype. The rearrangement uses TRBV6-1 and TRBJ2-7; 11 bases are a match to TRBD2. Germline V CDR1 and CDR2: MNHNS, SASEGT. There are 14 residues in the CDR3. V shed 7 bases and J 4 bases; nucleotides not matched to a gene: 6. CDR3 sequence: CASKLAGDGYEQYF. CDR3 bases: TGTGCCAGCAAACTAGCGGGGGACGGTTACGAGCAGTACTTC.

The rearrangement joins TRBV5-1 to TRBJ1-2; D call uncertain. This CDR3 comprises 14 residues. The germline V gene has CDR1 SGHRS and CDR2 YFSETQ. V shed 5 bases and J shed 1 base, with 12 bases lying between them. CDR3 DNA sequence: TGCGCCAGCAGTCCCGAAGGCGGTAACTATGGCTACACCTTC. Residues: CASSPEGGNYGYTF.

The CDR3: CASSFTAGETQYF. The CDR3 nucleotides read TGCGCCAGCAGCTTCACTGCTGGGGAGACCCAGTACTTC. The chain recombines TRBV5-1 with TRBJ2-5; D gene unclear. The germline V gene has CDR1 SGHRS and CDR2 YFSETQ. Trimming cost V 2 bases and J 5 bases, with 10 bases left between them. The CDR3 runs to 13 residues.

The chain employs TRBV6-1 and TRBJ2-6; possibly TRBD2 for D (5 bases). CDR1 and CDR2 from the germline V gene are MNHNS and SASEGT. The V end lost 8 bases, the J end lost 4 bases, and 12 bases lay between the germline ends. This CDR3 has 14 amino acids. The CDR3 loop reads CASSPGEGANVLTF. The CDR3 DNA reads TGTGCCAGCTCTCCTGGGGAGGGGGCCAACGTCCTGACTTTC.

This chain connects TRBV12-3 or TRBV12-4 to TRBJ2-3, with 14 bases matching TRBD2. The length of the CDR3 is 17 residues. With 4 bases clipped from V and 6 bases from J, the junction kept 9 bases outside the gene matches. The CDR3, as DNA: TGTGCCAGCAGTTCGGGACTAGCGGGGGTCGTAATGGATACGCAGTATTTT. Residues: CASSSGLAGVVMDTQYF.

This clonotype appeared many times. This chain's CDR3 is CASSLLGERTSTDTQYF. The CDR3 bases are TGCGCCAGCAGCTTGTTGGGAGAGCGAACTAGCACAGATACGCAGTATTTT. The chain has TRBV5-1 and TRBJ2-3; a weak D match, TRBD2 (5 bases). Germline CDR1 reads SGHRS; CDR2 reads YFSETQ. V lost 1 base, J lost 0 bases, and 15 bases lay in between. The CDR3 has 17 amino acids.

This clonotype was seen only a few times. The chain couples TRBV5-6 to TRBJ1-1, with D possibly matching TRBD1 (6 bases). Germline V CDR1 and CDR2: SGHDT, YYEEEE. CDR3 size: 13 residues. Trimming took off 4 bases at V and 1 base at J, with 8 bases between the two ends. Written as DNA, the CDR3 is TGTGCCAGCAGCACAGGGTCGAACACTGAAGCTTTCTTT. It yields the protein CASSTGSNTEAFF.

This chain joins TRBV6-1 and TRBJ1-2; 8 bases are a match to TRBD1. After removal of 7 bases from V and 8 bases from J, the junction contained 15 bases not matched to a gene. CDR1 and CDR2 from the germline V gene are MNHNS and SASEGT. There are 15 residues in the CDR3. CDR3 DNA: TGTGCCAGCAACCGGGACAGGTGGGGAGAGGACGGCTACACCTTC. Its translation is CASNRDRWGEDGYTF.

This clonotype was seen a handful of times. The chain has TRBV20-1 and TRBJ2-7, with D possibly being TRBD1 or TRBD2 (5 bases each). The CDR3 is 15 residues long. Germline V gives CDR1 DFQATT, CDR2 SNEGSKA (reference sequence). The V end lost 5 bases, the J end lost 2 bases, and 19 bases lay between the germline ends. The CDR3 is CSALLNFRGPYEQYF. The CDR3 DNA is TGCAGTGCTTTACTCAACTTCCGGGGACCCTACGAGCAGTACTTC.

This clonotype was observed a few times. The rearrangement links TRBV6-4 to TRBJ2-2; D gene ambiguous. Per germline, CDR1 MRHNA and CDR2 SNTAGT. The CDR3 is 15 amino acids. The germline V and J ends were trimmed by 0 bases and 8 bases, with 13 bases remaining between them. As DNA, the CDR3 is TGTGCCAGCAGTGACTCATCGGCCGGCCGAGGGGAGCTGTTTTTT. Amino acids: CASSDSSAGRGELFF.

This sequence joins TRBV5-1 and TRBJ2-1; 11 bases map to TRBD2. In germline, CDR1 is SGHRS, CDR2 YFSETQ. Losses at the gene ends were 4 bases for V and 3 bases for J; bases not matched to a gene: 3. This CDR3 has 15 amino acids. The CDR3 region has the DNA TGCGCCAGCAGCCCTAGCGGGGGGAACTACAATGAGCAGTTCTTC. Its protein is CASSPSGGNYNEQFF. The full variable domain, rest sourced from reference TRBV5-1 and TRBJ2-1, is KAGVTQTPRYLIKTRGQQVTLSCSPISGHRSVSWYQQTPGQGLQFLFEYFSETQRNKGNFPGRFSGRQFSNSRSEMNVSTLELGDSALYLCASSPSGGNYNEQFFGPGTRLTVL.

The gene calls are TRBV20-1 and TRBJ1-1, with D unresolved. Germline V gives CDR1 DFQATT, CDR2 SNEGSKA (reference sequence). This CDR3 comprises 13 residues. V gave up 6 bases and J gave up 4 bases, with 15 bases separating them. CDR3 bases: TGCAGTGCGCCTAGGCGCGATCTCACTGAAGCTTTCTTT. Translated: CSAPRRDLTEAFF.

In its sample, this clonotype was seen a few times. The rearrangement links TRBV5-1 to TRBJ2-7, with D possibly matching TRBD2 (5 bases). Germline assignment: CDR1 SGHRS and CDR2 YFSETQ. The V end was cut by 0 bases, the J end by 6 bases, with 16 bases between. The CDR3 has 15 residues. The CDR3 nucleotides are TGCGCCAGCAGCTTGGAGGGCACCCGTGAGGGCGAGCAGTACTTC. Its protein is CASSLEGTREGEQYF.

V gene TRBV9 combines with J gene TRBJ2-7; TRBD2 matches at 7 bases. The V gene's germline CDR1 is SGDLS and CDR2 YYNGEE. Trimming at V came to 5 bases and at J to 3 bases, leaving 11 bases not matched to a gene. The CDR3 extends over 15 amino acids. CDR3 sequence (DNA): TGTGCCAGCAGGCGGGGAAGCGGGGAATTCTACGAGCAGTACTTC. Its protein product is CASRRGSGEFYEQYF.

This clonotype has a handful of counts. CDR3: CASCVCFSGGGRNEQFF. CDR3 bases: TGTGCCAGCTGCGTCTGCTTTAGCGGGGGGGGCCGCAATGAGCAGTTCTTC. The V and J genes are TRBV12-3 or TRBV12-4 and TRBJ2-1, with 11 positions matching TRBD2. The ends lost 8 bases at V and 6 bases at J; junction bases unmatched: 15. The CDR3 length is 17 residues.

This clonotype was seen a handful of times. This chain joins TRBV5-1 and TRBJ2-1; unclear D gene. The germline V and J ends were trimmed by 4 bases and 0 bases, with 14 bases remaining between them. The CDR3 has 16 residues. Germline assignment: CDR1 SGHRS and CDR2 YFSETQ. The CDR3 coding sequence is TGCGCCAGCAGCACATCCACAGCGAGCTCCTACAATGAGCAGTTCTTC. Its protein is CASSTSTASSYNEQFF.

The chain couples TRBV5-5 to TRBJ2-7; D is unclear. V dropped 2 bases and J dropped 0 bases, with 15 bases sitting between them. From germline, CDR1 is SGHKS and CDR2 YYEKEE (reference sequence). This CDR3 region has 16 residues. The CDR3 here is CASSFETGASSYEQYF. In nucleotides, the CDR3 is TGTGCCAGCAGCTTCGAGACCGGCGCTAGCTCCTACGAGCAGTACTTC.

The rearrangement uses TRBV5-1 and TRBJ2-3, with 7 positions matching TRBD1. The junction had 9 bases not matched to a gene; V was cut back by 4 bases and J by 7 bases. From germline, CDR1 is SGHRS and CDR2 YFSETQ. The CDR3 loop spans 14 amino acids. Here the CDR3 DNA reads TGCGCCAGCAGCACAGGGGCCCAGGGGAATACGCAGTATTTT. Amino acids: CASSTGAQGNTQYF.

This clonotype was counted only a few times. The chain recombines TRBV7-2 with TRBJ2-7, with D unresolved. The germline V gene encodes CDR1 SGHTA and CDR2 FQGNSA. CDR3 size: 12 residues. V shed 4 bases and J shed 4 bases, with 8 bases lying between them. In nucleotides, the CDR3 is TGTGCCAGCAGCTCCCGGATATACGAGCAGTACTTC. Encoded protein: CASSSRIYEQYF.

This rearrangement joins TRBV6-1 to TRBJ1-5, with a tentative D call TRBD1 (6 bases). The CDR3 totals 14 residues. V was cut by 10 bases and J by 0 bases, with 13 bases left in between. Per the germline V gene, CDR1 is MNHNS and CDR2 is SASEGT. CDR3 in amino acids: CATSGAYSNQPQHF. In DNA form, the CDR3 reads TGTGCCACTTCAGGGGCTTATAGCAATCAGCCCCAGCATTTT.